This record covers a single T cell receptor beta chain. Its antigen is still unknown. TCRdb's table, derived via immunoSEQ multiplex PCR, lists solely in-frame clones and lacks some. The sample holds 85,000 to 95,000 clones, about 90% seen once. This record belongs to a study of identifying expanded T cells in peripheral blood. Study observations and caveats: Over about two and four weeks, about 15 and 18 clones changed, versus 1.2 between replicates. Across healthy donors, higher total template counts meant significantly greater roughly 2-week count variance.

The germline gives CDR1 LNHNV, CDR2 YYDKDF (reference sequence). V lost 2 bases to trimming and J lost 0 bases, with 8 bases between them. This CDR3 has 14 residues. Healthy donors had no documented immune events, such as infections, while sampled. This clonotype originated in a person aged 18 to 70 in good health. Sequenced material: blood. The J gene is TRBJ2-7, the V gene TRBV15, with D maybe TRBD1 (5 bases). DNA for the CDR3: TGTGCCACCAGCAGAACAGGTCTCTCCTACGAGCAGTACTTC. Translating it yields CATSRTGLSYEQYF.